This T cell receptor (beta chain) is from a study of cytomegalovirus exposure and HLA in healthy donors. PCR amplification relied on 60 Vbeta primers (plus 13 Jbeta primers). Produced via immunoSEQ multiplex PCR; TCRdb's table is partial and in-frame only. The repertoire has more than 95,000 clones, 83% of them found once; the top ten carry more than 3.5%. Turning to this clone: The antigen remains unidentified.

Notes on the study in general: Researchers counted some 150 TCR beta chains as cytomegalovirus-associated. Most of the TCR beta V segments (in an earlier analysis) were productive either about 87% or about 30% of the time. For cytomegalovirus status, the classifier reportedly gave diagnoses with high specificity and sensitivity.

Per germline, CDR1 SGDLS and CDR2 YYNGEE. Trimming left V 3 bases short and J 6 bases short, with 11 bases between. This CDR3 has 13 amino acids. The sample consisted of PBMCs. The chain joins TRBV9 to TRBJ2-3; possibly TRBD1 for D (6 bases). This TCR was recovered from a woman in her thirties or forties in good health and CMV-seropositive. The CDR3 loop is CASSANRVDTQYF. CDR3 sequence (DNA): TGTGCCAGCAGCGCCAACAGGGTGGATACGCAGTATTTT. Using reference TRBV9 and TRBJ2-3 for the parts outside the CDR3, the full variable domain is DSGVTQTPKHLITATGQRVTLRCSPRSGDLSVYWYQQSLDQGLQFLIQYYNGEERAKGNILERFSAQQFPDLHSELNLSSLELGDSALYFCASSANRVDTQYFGPGTRLTVL.